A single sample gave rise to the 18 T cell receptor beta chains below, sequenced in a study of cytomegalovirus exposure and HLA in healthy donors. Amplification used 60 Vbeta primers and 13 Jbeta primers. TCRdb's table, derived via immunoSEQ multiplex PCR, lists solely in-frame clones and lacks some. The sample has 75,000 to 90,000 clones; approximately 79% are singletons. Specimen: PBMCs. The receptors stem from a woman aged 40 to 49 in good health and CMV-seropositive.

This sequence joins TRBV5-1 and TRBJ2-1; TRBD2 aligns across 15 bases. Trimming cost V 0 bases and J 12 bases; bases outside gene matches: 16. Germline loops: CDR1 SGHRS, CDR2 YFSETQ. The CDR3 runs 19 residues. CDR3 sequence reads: CASSLERGLAGGPFVGQFF. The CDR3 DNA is TGCGCCAGCAGCTTGGAGCGAGGACTAGCGGGAGGGCCATTTGTTGGGCAGTTCTTC.

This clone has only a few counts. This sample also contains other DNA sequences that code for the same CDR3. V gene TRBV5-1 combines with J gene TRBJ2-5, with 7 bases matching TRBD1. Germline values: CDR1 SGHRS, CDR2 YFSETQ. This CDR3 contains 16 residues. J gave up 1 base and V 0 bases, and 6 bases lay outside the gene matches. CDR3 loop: CASSLASDRAQETQYF. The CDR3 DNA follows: TGCGCCAGCAGCTTGGCCTCCGACAGGGCCCAAGAGACCCAGTACTTC.

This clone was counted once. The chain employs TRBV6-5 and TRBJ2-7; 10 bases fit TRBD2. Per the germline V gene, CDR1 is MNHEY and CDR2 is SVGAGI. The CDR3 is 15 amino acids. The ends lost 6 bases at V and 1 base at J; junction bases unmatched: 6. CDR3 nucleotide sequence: TGTGCCAGCAGAGATAAGCGGGGGGGGTCCTACGAGCAGTACTTC. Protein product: CASRDKRGGSYEQYF.

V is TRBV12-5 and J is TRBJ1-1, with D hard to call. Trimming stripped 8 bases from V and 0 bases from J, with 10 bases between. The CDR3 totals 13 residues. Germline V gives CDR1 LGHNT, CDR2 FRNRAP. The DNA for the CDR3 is TGTGCTAGTAGTAGCTTTCTGAACACTGAAGCTTTCTTT. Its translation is CASSSFLNTEAFF.

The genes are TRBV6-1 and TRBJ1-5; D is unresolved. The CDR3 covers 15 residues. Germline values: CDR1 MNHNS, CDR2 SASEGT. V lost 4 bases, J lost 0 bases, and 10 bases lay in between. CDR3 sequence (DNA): TGTGCCAGCAGTGTAGTACAGCTTAGCAATCAGCCCCAGCATTTT. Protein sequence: CASSVVQLSNQPQHF.

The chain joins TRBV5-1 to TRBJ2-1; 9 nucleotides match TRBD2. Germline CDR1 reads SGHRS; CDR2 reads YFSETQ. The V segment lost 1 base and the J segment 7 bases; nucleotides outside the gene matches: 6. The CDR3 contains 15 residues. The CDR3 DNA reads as TGCGCCAGCAGCTTGAGAGCGGGAGGATCAAATGAGCAGTTCTTC. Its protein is CASSLRAGGSNEQFF.

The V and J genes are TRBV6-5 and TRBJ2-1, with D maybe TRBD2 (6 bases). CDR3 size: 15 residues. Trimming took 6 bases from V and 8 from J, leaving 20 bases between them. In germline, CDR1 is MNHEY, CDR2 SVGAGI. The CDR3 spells CASRALPGVGYEQFF. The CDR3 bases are TGTGCCAGCAGAGCCCTTCCGGGAGTGGGCTATGAGCAGTTCTTC.

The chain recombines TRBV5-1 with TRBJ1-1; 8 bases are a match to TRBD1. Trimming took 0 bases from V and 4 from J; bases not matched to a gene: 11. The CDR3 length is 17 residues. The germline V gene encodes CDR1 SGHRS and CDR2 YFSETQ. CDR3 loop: CASSLDDRGIGSTEAFF. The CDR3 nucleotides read TGCGCCAGCAGCTTGGATGACAGGGGTATTGGCAGCACTGAAGCTTTCTTT.

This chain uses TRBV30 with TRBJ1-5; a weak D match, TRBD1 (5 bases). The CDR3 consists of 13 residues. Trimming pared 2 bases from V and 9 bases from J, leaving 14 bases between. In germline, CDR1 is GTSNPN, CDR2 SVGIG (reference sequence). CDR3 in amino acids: CAWSRQHGGPQHF. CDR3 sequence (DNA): TGTGCCTGGAGTAGACAGCACGGGGGGCCCCAGCATTTT. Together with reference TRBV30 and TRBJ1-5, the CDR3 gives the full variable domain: SQTIHQWPATLVQPVGSPLSLECTVEGTSNPNLYWYRQAAGRGLQLLFYSVGIGQISSEVPQNLSASRPQDRQFILSSKKLLLSDSGFYLCAWSRQHGGPQHFGDGTRLSIL.

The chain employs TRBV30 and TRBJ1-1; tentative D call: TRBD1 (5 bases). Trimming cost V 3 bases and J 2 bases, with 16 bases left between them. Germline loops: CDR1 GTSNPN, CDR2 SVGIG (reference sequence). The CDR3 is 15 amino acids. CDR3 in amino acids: CAWSSWGGKNTEAFF. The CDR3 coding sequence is TGTGCCTGGAGCAGTTGGGGGGGGAAAAACACTGAAGCTTTCTTT.

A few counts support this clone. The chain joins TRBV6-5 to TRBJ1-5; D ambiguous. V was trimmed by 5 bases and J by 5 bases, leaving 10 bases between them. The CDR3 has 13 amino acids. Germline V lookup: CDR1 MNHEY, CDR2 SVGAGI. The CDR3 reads CASSPHLDQPQHF. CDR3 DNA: TGTGCCAGCAGTCCTCACTTGGATCAGCCCCAGCATTTT.

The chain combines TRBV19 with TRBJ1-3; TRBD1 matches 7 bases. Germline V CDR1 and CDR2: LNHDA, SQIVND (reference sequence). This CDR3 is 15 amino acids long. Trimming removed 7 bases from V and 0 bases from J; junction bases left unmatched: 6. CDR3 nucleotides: TGTGCCAGTACCTCGGACAGGATCTCTGGAAACACCATATATTTT. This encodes CASTSDRISGNTIYF.

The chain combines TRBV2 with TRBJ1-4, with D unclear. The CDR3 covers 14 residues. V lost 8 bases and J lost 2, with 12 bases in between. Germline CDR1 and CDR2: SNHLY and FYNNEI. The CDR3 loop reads CASSSWRTNEKLFF. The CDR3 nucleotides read TGTGCCAGCTCAAGTTGGAGGACTAATGAAAAACTGTTTTTT.

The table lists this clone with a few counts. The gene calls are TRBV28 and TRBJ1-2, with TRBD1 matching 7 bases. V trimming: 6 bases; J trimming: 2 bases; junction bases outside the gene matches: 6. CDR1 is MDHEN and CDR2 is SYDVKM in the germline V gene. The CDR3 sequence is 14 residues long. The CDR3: CASRFQGGNYGYTF. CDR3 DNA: TGTGCCAGCAGGTTCCAGGGGGGCAACTATGGCTACACCTTC.

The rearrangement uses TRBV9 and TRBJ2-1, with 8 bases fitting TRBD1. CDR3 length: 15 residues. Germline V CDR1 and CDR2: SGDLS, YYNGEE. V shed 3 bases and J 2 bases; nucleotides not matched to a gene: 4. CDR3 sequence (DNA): TGTGCCAGCAGCGATGGACAGGGCACCTACAATGAGCAGTTCTTC. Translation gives CASSDGQGTYNEQFF.

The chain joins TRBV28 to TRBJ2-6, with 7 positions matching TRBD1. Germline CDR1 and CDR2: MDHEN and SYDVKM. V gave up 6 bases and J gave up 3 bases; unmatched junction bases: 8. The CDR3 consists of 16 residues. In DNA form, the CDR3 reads TGTGCCAGCAGCCTGACAGGGAGTGGTGGGGCCAACGTCCTGACTTTC. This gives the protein CASSLTGSGGANVLTF.

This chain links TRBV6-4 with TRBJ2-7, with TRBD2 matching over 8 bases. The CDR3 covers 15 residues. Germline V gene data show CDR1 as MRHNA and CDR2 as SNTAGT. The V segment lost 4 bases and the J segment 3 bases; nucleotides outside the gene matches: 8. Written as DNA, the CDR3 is TGTGCCAGCAGTGTAATGGCGGGAGGATACTACGAGCAGTACTTC. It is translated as CASSVMAGGYYEQYF.

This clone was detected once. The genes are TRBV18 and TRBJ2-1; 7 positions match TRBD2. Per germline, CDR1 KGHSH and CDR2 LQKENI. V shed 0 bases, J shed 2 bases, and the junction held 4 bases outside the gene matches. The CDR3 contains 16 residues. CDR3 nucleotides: TGTGCCAGCTCACCACCGGGCGGGGGTGCCTACAATGAGCAGTTCTTC. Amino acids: CASSPPGGGAYNEQFF. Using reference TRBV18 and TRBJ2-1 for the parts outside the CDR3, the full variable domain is NAGVMQNPRHLVRRRGQEARLRCSPMKGHSHVYWYRQLPEEGLKFMVYLQKENIIDESGMPKERFSAEFPKEGPSILRIQQVVRGDSAAYFCASSPPGGGAYNEQFFGPGTRLTVL.